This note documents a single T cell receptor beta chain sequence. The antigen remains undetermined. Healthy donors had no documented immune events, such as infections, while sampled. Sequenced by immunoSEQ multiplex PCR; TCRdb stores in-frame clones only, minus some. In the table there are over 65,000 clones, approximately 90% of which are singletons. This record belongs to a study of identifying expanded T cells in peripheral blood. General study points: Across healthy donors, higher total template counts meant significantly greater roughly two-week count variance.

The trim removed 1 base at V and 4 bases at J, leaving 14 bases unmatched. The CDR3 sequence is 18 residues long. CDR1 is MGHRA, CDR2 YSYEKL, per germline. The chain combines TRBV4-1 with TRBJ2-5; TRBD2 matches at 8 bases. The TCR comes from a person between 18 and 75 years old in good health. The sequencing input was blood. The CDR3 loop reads CASSQGSSGGPSVETQYF. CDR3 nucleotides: TGCGCCAGCAGCCAAGGATCGAGCGGGGGCCCAAGTGTAGAGACCCAGTACTTC.